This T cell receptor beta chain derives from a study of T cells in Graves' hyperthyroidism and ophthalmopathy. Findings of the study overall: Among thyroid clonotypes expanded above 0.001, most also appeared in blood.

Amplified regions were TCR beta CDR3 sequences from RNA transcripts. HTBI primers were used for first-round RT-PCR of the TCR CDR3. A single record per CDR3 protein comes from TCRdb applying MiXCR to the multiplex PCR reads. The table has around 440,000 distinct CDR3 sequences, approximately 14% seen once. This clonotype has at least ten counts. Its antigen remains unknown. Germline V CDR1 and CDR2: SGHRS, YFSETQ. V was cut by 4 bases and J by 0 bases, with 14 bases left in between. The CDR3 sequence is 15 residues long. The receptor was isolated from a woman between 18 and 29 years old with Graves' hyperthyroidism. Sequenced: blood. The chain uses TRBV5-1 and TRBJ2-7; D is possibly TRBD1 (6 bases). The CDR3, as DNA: TGCGCCAGCAGCGCTACAGGGTGGAGCTCCTACGAGCAGTACTTC. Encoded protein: CASSATGWSSYEQYF. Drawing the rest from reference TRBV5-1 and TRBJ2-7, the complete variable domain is KAGVTQTPRYLIKTRGQQVTLSCSPISGHRSVSWYQQTPGQGLQFLFEYFSETQRNKGNFPGRFSGRQFSNSRSEMNVSTLELGDSALYLCASSATGWSSYEQYFGPGTRLTVT.